This TCR beta chain was obtained from a study of control samples from healthy donors and cancer patients. Deletions cut 2 bases from V and 4 bases from J, with 5 bases between. This CDR3 region has 12 residues. Germline-derived CDR1 and CDR2 are MNHEY and SVGEGT. Method: immunoSEQ multiplex PCR; TCRdb's copy keeps in-frame clones and lacks some. The table shows about 29,000 clones, with approximately 90% occurring only once. The sample was formalin-fixed, paraffin-embedded tissue. This clonotype was sampled from a female donor with melanoma. The J gene is TRBJ1-2, the V gene TRBV6-2 or TRBV6-3; D remains unclear. This chain's CDR3 is CASSYGPYGYTF. The CDR3 nucleotides are TGTGCCAGCAGTTACGGGCCCTATGGCTACACCTTC.